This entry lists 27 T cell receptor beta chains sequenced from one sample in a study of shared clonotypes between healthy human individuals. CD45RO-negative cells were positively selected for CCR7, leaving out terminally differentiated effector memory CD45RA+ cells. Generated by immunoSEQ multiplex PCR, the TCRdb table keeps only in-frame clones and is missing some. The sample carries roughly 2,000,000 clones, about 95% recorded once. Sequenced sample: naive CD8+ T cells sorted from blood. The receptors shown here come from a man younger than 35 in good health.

The CDR3: CASSLELDRGAGGTQYF. CDR3 DNA sequence: TGTGCCAGCAGCTTAGAATTGGACAGAGGAGCGGGAGGTACGCAGTATTTT. The chain couples TRBV7-9 to TRBJ2-3, with 9 bases matching TRBD2. Germline CDR1 and CDR2: SEHNR and FQNEAQ (reference sequence). J gave up 8 bases and V 1 base, and 13 bases lay outside the gene matches. This CDR3 has 17 amino acids.

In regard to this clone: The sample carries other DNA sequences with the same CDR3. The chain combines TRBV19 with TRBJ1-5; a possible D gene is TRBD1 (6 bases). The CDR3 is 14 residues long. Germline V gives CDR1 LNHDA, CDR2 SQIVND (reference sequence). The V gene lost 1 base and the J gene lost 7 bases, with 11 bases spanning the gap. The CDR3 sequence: CASSIGGAGQPQHF. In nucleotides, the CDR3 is TGTGCCAGTAGTATAGGGGGGGCAGGACAGCCCCAGCATTTT.

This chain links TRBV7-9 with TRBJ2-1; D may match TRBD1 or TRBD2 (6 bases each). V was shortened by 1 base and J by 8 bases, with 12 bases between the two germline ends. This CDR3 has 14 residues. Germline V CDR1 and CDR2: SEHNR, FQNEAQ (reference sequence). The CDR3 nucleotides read TGTGCCAGCAGCTTAGGCCCCGGGGGCGATGAGCAGTTCTTC. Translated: CASSLGPGGDEQFF.

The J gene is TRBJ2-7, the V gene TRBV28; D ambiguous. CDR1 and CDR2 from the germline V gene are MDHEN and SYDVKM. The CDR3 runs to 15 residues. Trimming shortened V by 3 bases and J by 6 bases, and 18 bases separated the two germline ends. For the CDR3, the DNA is TGTGCCAGCAGTTTCGTCGAGACCCACCTTCTCGAGCAGTACTTC. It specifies CASSFVETHLLEQYF.

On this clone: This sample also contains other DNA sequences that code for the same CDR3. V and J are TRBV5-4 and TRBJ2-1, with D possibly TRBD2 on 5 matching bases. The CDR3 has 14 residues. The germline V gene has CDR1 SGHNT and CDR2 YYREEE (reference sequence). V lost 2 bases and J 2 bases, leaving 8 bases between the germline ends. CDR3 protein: CASSLSGTYNEQFF. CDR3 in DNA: TGTGCCAGCAGCTTAAGCGGAACCTACAATGAGCAGTTCTTC.

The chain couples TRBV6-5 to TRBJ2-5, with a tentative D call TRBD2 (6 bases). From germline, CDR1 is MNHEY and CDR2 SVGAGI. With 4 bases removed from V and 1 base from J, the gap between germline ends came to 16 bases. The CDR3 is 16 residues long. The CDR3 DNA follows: TGTGCCAGCAGTTTCCGGGACTGGGGCCTCCAAGAGACCCAGTACTTC. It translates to CASSFRDWGLQETQYF.

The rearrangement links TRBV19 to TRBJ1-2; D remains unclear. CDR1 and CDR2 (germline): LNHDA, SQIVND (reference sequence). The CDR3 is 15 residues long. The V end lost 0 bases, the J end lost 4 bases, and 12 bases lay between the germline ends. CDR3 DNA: TGTGCCAGTAGTATAGATCCAAGCCCATTCTATGGCTACACCTTC. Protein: CASSIDPSPFYGYTF.

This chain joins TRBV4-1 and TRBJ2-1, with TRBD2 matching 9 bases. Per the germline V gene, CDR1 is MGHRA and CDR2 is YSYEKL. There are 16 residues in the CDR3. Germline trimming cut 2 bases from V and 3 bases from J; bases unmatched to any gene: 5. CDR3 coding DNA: TGCGCCAGCAGCCAATCACCAGCGGGGGGCTACAATGAGCAGTTCTTC. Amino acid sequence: CASSQSPAGGYNEQFF.

The CDR3 DNA reads as TGTGCCAGCAGCGTAAGTTGGGGATATGGCTACACCTTC. Encoded protein: CASSVSWGYGYTF. This rearrangement joins TRBV9 to TRBJ1-2; D is undetermined. CDR3 length: 13 residues. Germline V gene sequence: CDR1 SGDLS, CDR2 YYNGEE. V lost 1 base, J lost 5 bases, and 9 bases lay in between.

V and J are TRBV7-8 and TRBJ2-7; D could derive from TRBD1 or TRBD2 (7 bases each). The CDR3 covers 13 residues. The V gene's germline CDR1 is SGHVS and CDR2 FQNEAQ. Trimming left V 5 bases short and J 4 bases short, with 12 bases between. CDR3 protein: CASSQGGGYEQYF. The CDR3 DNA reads TGTGCCAGCAGCCAGGGGGGAGGGTACGAGCAGTACTTC.

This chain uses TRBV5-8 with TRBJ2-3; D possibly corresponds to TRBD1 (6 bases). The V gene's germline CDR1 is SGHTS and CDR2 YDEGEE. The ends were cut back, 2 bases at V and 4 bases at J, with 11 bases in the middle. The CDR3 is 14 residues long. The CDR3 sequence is CASSFQGFADTQYF. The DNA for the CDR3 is TGTGCCAGCAGCTTTCAGGGGTTCGCAGATACGCAGTATTTT.

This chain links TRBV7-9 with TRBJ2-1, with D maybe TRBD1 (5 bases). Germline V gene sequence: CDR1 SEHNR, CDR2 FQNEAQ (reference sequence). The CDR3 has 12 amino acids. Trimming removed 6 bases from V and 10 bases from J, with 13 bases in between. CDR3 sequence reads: CASRGDRSEQFF. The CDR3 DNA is TGTGCCAGCAGAGGCGACAGATCAGAGCAGTTCTTC. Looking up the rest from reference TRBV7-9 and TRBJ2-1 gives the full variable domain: DTGVSQNPRHKITKRGQNVTFRCDPISEHNRLYWYRQTLGQGPEFLTYFQNEAQLEKSRLLSDRFSAERPKGSFSTLEIQRTEQGDSAMYLCASRGDRSEQFFGPGTRLTVL.

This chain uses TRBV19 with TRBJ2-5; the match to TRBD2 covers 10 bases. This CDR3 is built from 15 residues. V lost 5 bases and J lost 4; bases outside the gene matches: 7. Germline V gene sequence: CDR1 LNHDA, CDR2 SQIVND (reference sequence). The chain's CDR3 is CASSPWTSGIETQYF. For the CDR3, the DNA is TGTGCCAGTAGTCCCTGGACTAGCGGCATAGAGACCCAGTACTTC.

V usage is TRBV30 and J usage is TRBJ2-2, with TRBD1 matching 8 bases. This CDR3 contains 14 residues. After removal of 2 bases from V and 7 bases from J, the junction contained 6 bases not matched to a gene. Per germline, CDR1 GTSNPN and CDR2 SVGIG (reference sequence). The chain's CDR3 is CAWSLDRAGGELFF. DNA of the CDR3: TGTGCCTGGAGTCTGGACAGGGCGGGCGGGGAGCTGTTTTTT.

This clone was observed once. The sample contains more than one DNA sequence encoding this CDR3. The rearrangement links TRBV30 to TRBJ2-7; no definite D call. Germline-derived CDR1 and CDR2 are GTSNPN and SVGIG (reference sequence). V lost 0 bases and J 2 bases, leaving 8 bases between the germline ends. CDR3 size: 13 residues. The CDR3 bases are TGTGCCTGGAGTGTCGGCGGCCCCTACGAGCAGTACTTC. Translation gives CAWSVGGPYEQYF.

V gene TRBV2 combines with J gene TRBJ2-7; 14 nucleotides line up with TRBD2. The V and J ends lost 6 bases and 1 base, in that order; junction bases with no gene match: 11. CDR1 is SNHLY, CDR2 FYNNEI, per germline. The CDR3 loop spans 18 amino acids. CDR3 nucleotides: TGTGCCAGCAGGGGACTAGCGGGAGCTGACAACATTTCCTACGAGCAGTACTTC. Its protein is CASRGLAGADNISYEQYF.

In DNA form, the CDR3 reads TGTGCCAGCAGTTACGGCGGGGGGGCCTCCGGGGAGCTGTTTTTT. Translating gives CASSYGGGASGELFF. V usage is TRBV6-5 and J usage is TRBJ2-2; the match to TRBD2 covers 9 bases. Germline V gene data show CDR1 as MNHEY and CDR2 as SVGAGI. CDR3 length equals 15 residues. V trimming: 2 bases; J trimming: 6 bases; junction bases outside the gene matches: 4.

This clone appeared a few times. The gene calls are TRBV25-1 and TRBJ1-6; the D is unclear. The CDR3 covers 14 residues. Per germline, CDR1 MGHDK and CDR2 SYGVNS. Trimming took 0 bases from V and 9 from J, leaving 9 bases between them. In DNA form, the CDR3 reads TGTGCCAGCAGTGAATATCAGTTGGTTTCACCCCTCCACTTT. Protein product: CASSEYQLVSPLHF.

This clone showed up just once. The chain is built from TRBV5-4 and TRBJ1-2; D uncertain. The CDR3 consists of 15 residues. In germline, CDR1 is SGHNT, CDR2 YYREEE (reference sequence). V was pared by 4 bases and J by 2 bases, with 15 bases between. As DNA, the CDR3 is TGTGCCAGCAGCAGCCAAGTGGGATTCAACTATGGCTACACCTTC. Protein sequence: CASSSQVGFNYGYTF.

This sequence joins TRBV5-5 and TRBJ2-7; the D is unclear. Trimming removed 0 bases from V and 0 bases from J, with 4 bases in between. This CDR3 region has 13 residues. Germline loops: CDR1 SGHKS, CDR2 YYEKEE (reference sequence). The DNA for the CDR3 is TGTGCCAGCAGCTTGGGGTACTCCTACGAGCAGTACTTC. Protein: CASSLGYSYEQYF.

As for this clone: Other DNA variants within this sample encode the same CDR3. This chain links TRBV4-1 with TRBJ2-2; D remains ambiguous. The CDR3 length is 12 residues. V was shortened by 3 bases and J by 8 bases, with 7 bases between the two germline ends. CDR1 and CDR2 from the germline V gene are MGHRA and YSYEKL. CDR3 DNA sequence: TGCGCCAGCAGCCAGGGGTCAGGGGAGCTGTTTTTT. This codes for CASSQGSGELFF.

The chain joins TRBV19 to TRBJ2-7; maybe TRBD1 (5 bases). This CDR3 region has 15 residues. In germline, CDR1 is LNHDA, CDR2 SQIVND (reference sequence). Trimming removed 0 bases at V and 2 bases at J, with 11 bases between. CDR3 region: CASSIEQGETYEQYF. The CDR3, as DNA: TGTGCCAGTAGTATAGAGCAGGGCGAGACCTACGAGCAGTACTTC.

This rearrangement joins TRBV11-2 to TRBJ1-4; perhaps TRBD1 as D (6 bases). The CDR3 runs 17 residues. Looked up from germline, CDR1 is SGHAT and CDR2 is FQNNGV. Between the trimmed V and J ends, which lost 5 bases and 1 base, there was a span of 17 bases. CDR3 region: CASSTLGGQETNEKLFF. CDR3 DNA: TGTGCCAGCAGCACGCTGGGGGGGCAAGAAACTAATGAAAAACTGTTTTTT.

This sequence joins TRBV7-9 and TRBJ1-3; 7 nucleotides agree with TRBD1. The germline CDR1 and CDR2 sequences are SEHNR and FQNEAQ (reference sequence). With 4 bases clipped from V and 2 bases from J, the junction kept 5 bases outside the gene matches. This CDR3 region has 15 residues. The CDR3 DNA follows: TGTGCCAGCAGCTCGCTGACAGGGACTGGAAACACCATATATTTT. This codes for CASSSLTGTGNTIYF. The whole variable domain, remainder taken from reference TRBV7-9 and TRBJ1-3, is DTGVSQNPRHKITKRGQNVTFRCDPISEHNRLYWYRQTLGQGPEFLTYFQNEAQLEKSRLLSDRFSAERPKGSFSTLEIQRTEQGDSAMYLCASSSLTGTGNTIYFGEGSWLTVV.

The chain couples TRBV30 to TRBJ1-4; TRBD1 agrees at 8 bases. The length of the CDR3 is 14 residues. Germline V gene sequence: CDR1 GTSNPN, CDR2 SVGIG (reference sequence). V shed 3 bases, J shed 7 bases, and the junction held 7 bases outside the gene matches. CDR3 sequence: CAWSSGGEGEKLFF. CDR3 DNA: TGTGCCTGGAGCTCAGGGGGCGAAGGTGAAAAACTGTTTTTT.

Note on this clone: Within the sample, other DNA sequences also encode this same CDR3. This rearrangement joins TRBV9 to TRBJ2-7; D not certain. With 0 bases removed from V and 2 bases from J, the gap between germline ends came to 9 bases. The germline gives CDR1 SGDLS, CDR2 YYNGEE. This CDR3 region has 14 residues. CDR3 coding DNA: TGTGCCAGCAGCGTAGGGGCAGCAACCTACGAGCAGTACTTC. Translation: CASSVGAATYEQYF.

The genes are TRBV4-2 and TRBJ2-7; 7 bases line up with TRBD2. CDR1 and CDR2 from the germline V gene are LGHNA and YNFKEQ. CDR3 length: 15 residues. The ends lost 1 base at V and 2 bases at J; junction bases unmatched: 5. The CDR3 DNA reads TGTGCCAGCAGCCAAGTCCTAGCGGTTACCTACGAGCAGTACTTC. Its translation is CASSQVLAVTYEQYF.